This TCR beta chain was recorded in a study of spatial heterogeneity in lung cancer. Study overall: The average count in raw reads for each unique TCR and UMI combination exceeded 8.5 appearances.

Germline V gene sequence: CDR1 LNHNV, CDR2 YYDKDF (reference sequence). V dropped 4 bases and J dropped 10 bases, with 13 bases sitting between them. The CDR3 runs to 12 residues. In the library, each TCR cDNA molecule bore its own unique molecular identifier. TCRdb re-analysed the 5' RACE reads in MiXCR, keeping a single row per CDR3 protein. Among under 40,000 distinct CDR3 sequences, approximately 5.2% were seen once, and the ten largest hold approximately 25%. Time point of the sample: sample taken at primary tumor resection. Frozen PBMC, nontumor lung or tumor provided whole RNA, which was sequenced unsorted.

This sequence originates from a female donor with early-stage non-small cell lung cancer. The sample in question was PBMCs, obtained at surgery. This chain connects TRBV15 to TRBJ1-1, with D uncertain. CDR3 residues: CATSNPLLGAFF. The DNA of the CDR3 is TGTGCCACCAGCAATCCTCTACTGGGAGCTTTCTTT.